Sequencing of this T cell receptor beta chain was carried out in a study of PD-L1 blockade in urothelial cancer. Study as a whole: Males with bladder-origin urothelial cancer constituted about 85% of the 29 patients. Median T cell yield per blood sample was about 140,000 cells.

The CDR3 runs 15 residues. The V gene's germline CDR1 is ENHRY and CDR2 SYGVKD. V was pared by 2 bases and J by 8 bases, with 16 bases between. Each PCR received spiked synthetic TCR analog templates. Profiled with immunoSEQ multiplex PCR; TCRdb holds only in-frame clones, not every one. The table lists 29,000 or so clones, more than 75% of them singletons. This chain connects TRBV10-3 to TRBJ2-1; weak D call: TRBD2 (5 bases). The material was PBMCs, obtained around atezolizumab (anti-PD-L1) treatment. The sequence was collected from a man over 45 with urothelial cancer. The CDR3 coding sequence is TGTGCCATCAGTGAGAATGGCGGGCCGGGCGATGAGCAGTTCTTC. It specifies CAISENGGPGDEQFF.